The 30 T cell receptor beta chains in this list originate from one sample, sequenced in a study of Ad26.COV2.S vaccination and SARS-CoV-2 variants. The table came from immunoSEQ multiplex PCR; TCRdb's copy has only in-frame clones and leaves some out. The sample carries about 680,000 clones, around 90% recorded once. Sample treatment: about 20 received Ad26.COV2.S at low or high dose, single or two shots; roughly 5 received placebo; per-sample allocation not given. Specimens were obtained on day 63 following the first vaccine or placebo injection. Material: peripheral blood, obtained in a trial of Ad26.COV2.S vaccine versus placebo. The receptors originated from a person aged 18-60 years who received the Ad26.COV2.S COVID-19 vaccine or a placebo.

The chain recombines TRBV27 with TRBJ2-2; no reliable D call. Per germline, CDR1 MNHEY and CDR2 SMNVEV (reference sequence). The V end lost 6 bases, the J end lost 4 bases, and 15 bases lay between the germline ends. The CDR3 loop spans 15 amino acids. CDR3 residues: CASSPAGPTTGELFF. The CDR3 region has the DNA TGTGCCAGCAGCCCGGCCGGGCCGACCACCGGGGAGCTGTTTTTT.

V gene TRBV6-5 combines with J gene TRBJ2-1; 13 nucleotides match TRBD2. V trimming: 1 base; J trimming: 9 bases; junction bases outside the gene matches: 3. Germline V lookup: CDR1 MNHEY, CDR2 SVGAGI. CDR3 length: 15 amino acids. CDR3 coding DNA: TGTGCCAGCAGTTACTTGACTAGCGGGAGGCTTGAGCAGTTCTTC. Amino acids: CASSYLTSGRLEQFF.

This rearrangement joins TRBV12-5 to TRBJ1-2; D is uncertain. This CDR3 region has 15 residues. With 1 base removed from V and 4 bases from J, the gap between germline ends came to 13 bases. Germline CDR1 reads LGHNT; CDR2 reads FRNRAP. This chain's CDR3 is CASGLDGWERYGYTF. Here the CDR3 DNA reads TGTGCTAGTGGTTTGGACGGGTGGGAGCGCTATGGCTACACCTTC. Full variable domain (rest looked up from reference TRBV12-5 and TRBJ1-2): DARVTQTPRHKVTEMGQEVTMRCQPILGHNTVFWYRQTMMQGLELLAYFRNRAPLDDSGMPKDRFSAEMPDATLATLKIQPSEPRDSAVYFCASGLDGWERYGYTFGSGTRLTVV.

V gene TRBV15 combines with J gene TRBJ2-1; TRBD2 agrees at 8 bases. The CDR3 consists of 18 residues. Germline loops: CDR1 LNHNV, CDR2 YYDKDF (reference sequence). The V gene end was trimmed by 11 bases and the J gene end by 0 bases; junction bases not matched to a gene: 18. The CDR3 protein is CAAGEAGAYSSSYNEQFF. The DNA for the CDR3 is TGTGCCGCTGGGGAAGCGGGGGCGTACTCAAGCTCCTACAATGAGCAGTTCTTC.

The chain has TRBV30 and TRBJ2-3, with TRBD2 matching 9 bases. The CDR3 has 17 residues. Germline lookup yields CDR1 GTSNPN and CDR2 SVGIG (reference sequence). With V trimmed by 4 bases and J by 2 bases, 13 bases remained unmatched. The CDR3 DNA follows: TGTGCCTGGACCCCCCTCCCGGCGGGAGGGGTCACAGATACGCAGTATTTT. It codes for CAWTPLPAGGVTDTQYF.

The V call is TRBV24-1, the J call TRBJ2-1; 7 bases are a match to TRBD2. Germline V gene lookup returns CDR1 KGHDR and CDR2 SFDVKD. After removal of 8 bases from V and 5 bases from J, the junction contained 8 bases not matched to a gene. The CDR3 has 14 amino acids. The CDR3: CATTSSGRNNEQFF. As DNA, the CDR3 is TGTGCCACCACCTCTAGCGGCCGTAACAATGAGCAGTTCTTC.

The rearrangement links TRBV7-2 to TRBJ1-4, with 10 nucleotides matching TRBD1. V shed 5 bases and J 7 bases; nucleotides not matched to a gene: 4. The CDR3 contains 14 residues. Per germline, CDR1 SGHTA and CDR2 FQGNSA. CDR3 bases: TGTGCCAGCAGCAGACAGGGGGCGGGTGAAAAACTGTTTTTT. Translation: CASSRQGAGEKLFF.

J is TRBJ2-1 and V is TRBV24-1, with 9 bases matching TRBD1. The CDR3 is 16 amino acids. The germline gives CDR1 KGHDR, CDR2 SFDVKD. Trimming at V came to 9 bases and at J to 6 bases, leaving 14 bases not matched to a gene. CDR3 region: CATGATPGQGTNEQFF. The CDR3 nucleotides are TGTGCCACCGGAGCCACGCCGGGACAGGGTACCAATGAGCAGTTCTTC.

V and J are TRBV6-5 and TRBJ1-2; D is unclear. V lost 8 bases to trimming and J lost 5 bases, with 6 bases between them. Germline assignment: CDR1 MNHEY and CDR2 SVGAGI. CDR3 size: 10 residues. The CDR3 nucleotides read TGTGCCAGCGAACTATATGGCTACACCTTC. Translated, it gives CASELYGYTF.

The chain uses TRBV19 and TRBJ2-2, with D hard to call. Deletions cut 3 bases from V and 5 bases from J, with 4 bases between. Germline CDR1 and CDR2: LNHDA and SQIVND (reference sequence). The CDR3 totals 12 residues. The CDR3 DNA is TGTGCCAGTAGTATGTGGACCGGGGAGCTGTTTTTT. It yields the protein CASSMWTGELFF.

The V call is TRBV4-3, the J call TRBJ2-2; D not resolved. Per the germline V gene, CDR1 is LGHNA and CDR2 is YSLEER. With 0 bases removed from V and 4 bases from J, the gap between germline ends came to 12 bases. The CDR3 is made up of 16 amino acids. Written as DNA, the CDR3 is TGCGCCAGCAGCCAAGAACCCCAGAGCCCCACCGGGGAGCTGTTTTTT. This gives the protein CASSQEPQSPTGELFF.

CDR3 sequence reads: CASSTRDGSLGEQYF. CDR3 DNA sequence: TGTGCCAGCAGCACCCGGGACGGATCCCTGGGCGAGCAGTACTTC. The chain links TRBV7-9 to TRBJ2-7, with D perhaps assigned TRBD1 or TRBD2 (5 bases each). This CDR3 has 15 residues. V lost 5 bases, J lost 6 bases, and 20 bases lay in between. Germline-derived CDR1 and CDR2 are SEHNR and FQNEAQ (reference sequence).

A single count supports this clone. V and J are TRBV13 and TRBJ1-1; maybe TRBD1 (5 bases). V was pared by 2 bases and J by 6 bases, with 19 bases between. The CDR3 contains 16 residues. From germline, CDR1 is PRHDT and CDR2 FYEKMQ (reference sequence). CDR3 region: CASSLTLGGPAPEAFF. CDR3 coding DNA: TGTGCCAGCAGCTTAACCCTCGGGGGACCAGCCCCTGAAGCTTTCTTT. Using reference TRBV13 and TRBJ1-1 for the parts outside the CDR3, the full variable domain is AAGVIQSPRHLIKEKRETATLKCYPIPRHDTVYWYQQGPGQDPQFLISFYEKMQSDKGSIPDRFSAQQFSDYHSELNMSSLELGDSALYFCASSLTLGGPAPEAFFGQGTRLTVV.

The chain combines TRBV6-2 or TRBV6-3 with TRBJ2-2; unclear D gene. Trimming stripped 5 bases from V and 5 bases from J, with 6 bases between. There are 12 residues in the CDR3. Germline values: CDR1 MNHEY, CDR2 SVGEGT. The CDR3 protein is CASSSLTGELFF. The DNA for the CDR3 is TGTGCCAGCAGTAGCTTAACCGGGGAGCTGTTTTTT.

This clone was recorded a few times. The chain links TRBV7-6 to TRBJ1-4; TRBD1 matches at 7 bases. CDR3 length: 16 residues. Per germline, CDR1 SGHVS and CDR2 FNYEAQ. With V trimmed by 1 base and J by 7 bases, 9 bases remained unmatched. The CDR3 DNA reads as TGTGCCAGCAGCTTAGGACAGGGCAGGAGGAGTGAAAAACTGTTTTTT. Protein sequence: CASSLGQGRRSEKLFF.

The rearrangement links TRBV6-2 or TRBV6-3 to TRBJ2-2; D call uncertain. Trimming removed 6 bases from V and 6 bases from J, with 11 bases in between. CDR1 is MNHEY and CDR2 is SVGEGT in the germline V gene. The CDR3 is 13 residues long. The CDR3 loop is CASSHRDPGELFF. CDR3 DNA sequence: TGTGCCAGCAGCCATAGAGATCCCGGGGAGCTGTTTTTT.

The rearrangement links TRBV10-3 to TRBJ1-5; TRBD1 might be the D (6 bases). The germline gives CDR1 ENHRY, CDR2 SYGVKD. The CDR3 has 14 residues. V shed 3 bases and J shed 6 bases, with 12 bases lying between them. CDR3 residues: CAISDHLRGQPQHF. CDR3 nucleotides: TGTGCCATCAGTGACCACCTCAGGGGTCAGCCCCAGCATTTT.

This clone appeared a single time. This chain joins TRBV7-9 and TRBJ2-7, with D hard to call. This CDR3 spans 11 amino acids. Trimming shortened V by 0 bases and J by 6 bases, and 3 bases separated the two germline ends. CDR1 is SEHNR and CDR2 is FQNEAQ in the germline V gene (reference sequence). CDR3: CASSLAGEQYF. The DNA of the CDR3 is TGTGCCAGCAGCTTAGCGGGCGAGCAGTACTTC.

V usage is TRBV5-6 and J usage is TRBJ2-2; possible D gene TRBD1, 6 bases. Trimming cost V 4 bases and J 7 bases, with 20 bases left between them. This CDR3 comprises 16 residues. Germline values: CDR1 SGHDT, CDR2 YYEEEE. The CDR3 protein is CASSPARTVLIGELFF. The CDR3 bases are TGTGCCAGCAGCCCTGCGCGGACAGTTTTAATCGGGGAGCTGTTTTTT.

This clone was found once. The V and J genes are TRBV6-5 and TRBJ2-3, with 9 bases identical to TRBD2. V was clipped by 6 bases and J by 5 bases; unmatched bases: 9. The CDR3 totals 15 residues. The germline gives CDR1 MNHEY, CDR2 SVGAGI. CDR3 nucleotides: TGTGCCAGCAGACAGGCGGGGGGGTGGGAAGATACGCAGTATTTT. It translates to CASRQAGGWEDTQYF.

The genes are TRBV10-3 and TRBJ2-7, with D maybe TRBD1 (6 bases). Trimming shortened V by 3 bases and J by 3 bases, and 9 bases separated the two germline ends. The CDR3 extends over 13 amino acids. Germline assignment: CDR1 ENHRY and CDR2 SYGVKD. The CDR3: CAISDGTFYEQYF. The CDR3 DNA reads TGTGCCATCAGTGACGGGACATTCTACGAGCAGTACTTC.

The chain employs TRBV5-1 and TRBJ1-3; D may be TRBD1 (6 bases). The V end was cut by 0 bases, the J end by 3 bases, with 13 bases between. The CDR3 consists of 16 residues. Germline assignment: CDR1 SGHRS and CDR2 YFSETQ. CDR3 nucleotide sequence: TGCGCCAGCAGCTTGGAGGGGGAAGGTAGTGGAAACACCATATATTTT. Its protein product is CASSLEGEGSGNTIYF.

The sample holds one count of this clone. The chain links TRBV2 to TRBJ2-3; D gene unclear. This CDR3 has 14 amino acids. Trimming pared 4 bases from V and 0 bases from J, leaving 8 bases between. CDR1 is SNHLY, CDR2 FYNNEI, per germline. The CDR3 loop is CASSVQTSTDTQYF. As DNA, the CDR3 is TGTGCCAGCAGTGTACAGACGAGCACAGATACGCAGTATTTT.

The genes are TRBV24-1 and TRBJ2-5, with 13 bases matching TRBD2. The V and J ends lost 9 bases and 4 bases, in that order; junction bases with no gene match: 7. Per the germline V gene, CDR1 is KGHDR and CDR2 is SFDVKD. This CDR3 comprises 15 residues. CDR3 loop: CATARTSGSGETQYF. As DNA, the CDR3 is TGTGCCACCGCTAGGACTAGCGGGAGCGGAGAGACCCAGTACTTC.

This rearrangement joins TRBV6-5 to TRBJ2-7; 7 nucleotides agree with TRBD1. CDR1 and CDR2 (germline): MNHEY, SVGAGI. V lost 2 bases to trimming and J lost 4 bases; unmatched junction nucleotides: 5. The CDR3 covers 14 residues. The CDR3 is CASSYADRSYEQYF. CDR3 bases: TGTGCCAGCAGTTACGCGGACAGGAGTTACGAGCAGTACTTC.

This clone was observed a single time. The rearrangement uses TRBV2 and TRBJ2-2; TRBD1 is a possible D gene (6 bases). CDR3 size: 14 residues. The germline V gene encodes CDR1 SNHLY and CDR2 FYNNEI. Trimming removed 8 bases from V and 8 bases from J, with 18 bases in between. For the CDR3, the DNA is TGTGCCAGCCTTCTGGGACACCGGGGTGGGGAGCTGTTTTTT. This encodes CASLLGHRGGELFF.

CDR3 sequence: CASSLYRYGRANVLTF. CDR3 nucleotide sequence: TGTGCCAGCAGTTTGTACCGGTATGGGCGGGCCAACGTCCTGACTTTC. V is TRBV27 and J is TRBJ2-6, with D unresolved. V was shortened by 3 bases and J by 5 bases, with 14 bases between the two germline ends. The CDR3 totals 16 residues. Germline CDR1 MNHEY, CDR2 SMNVEV (reference sequence). Variable domain in full (rest from reference TRBV27 and TRBJ2-6): EAQVTQNPRYLITVTGKKLTVTCSQNMNHEYMSWYRQDPGLGLRQIYYSMNVEVTDKGDVPEGYKVSRKEKRNFPLILESPSPNQTSLYFCASSLYRYGRANVLTFGAGSRLTVL.

This chain uses TRBV7-6 with TRBJ1-2, with a tentative D call TRBD1 (6 bases). The V end was cut by 1 base, the J end by 8 bases, with 8 bases between. Germline V gene data show CDR1 as SGHVS and CDR2 as FNYEAQ. The CDR3 totals 12 residues. CDR3 bases: TGTGCCAGCAGCTTAGAGGGGGGCGGCTACACCTTC. This encodes CASSLEGGGYTF.

This chain connects TRBV20-1 to TRBJ1-2; TRBD1 might be the D (5 bases). Between the trimmed V and J ends, which lost 0 bases and 12 bases, there was a span of 11 bases. The CDR3 is made up of 11 amino acids. From germline, CDR1 is DFQATT and CDR2 SNEGSKA (reference sequence). CDR3 residues: CSARDRGGNTF. The CDR3 nucleotides are TGCAGTGCTAGAGATCGGGGGGGAAACACCTTC.

This clone was counted only a few times. The rearrangement links TRBV7-2 to TRBJ1-1, with a weak D call TRBD1 (5 bases). The germline V gene has CDR1 SGHTA and CDR2 FQGNSA. CDR3 length: 15 residues. Deletions cut 1 base from V and 1 base from J, with 10 bases between. Here the CDR3 reads CASSLESGRNTEAFF. Here the CDR3 DNA reads TGTGCCAGCAGCTTAGAGTCAGGGAGGAACACTGAAGCTTTCTTT.